This T cell receptor beta chain appears in the sequencing data of a study of T cells in Graves' hyperthyroidism and ophthalmopathy. Using RNA transcripts as the source, TCR beta CDR3 regions were amplified. HTBI primers were the set used in a first-round RT-PCR of the TCR CDR3. TCRdb used MiXCR to reprocess the multiplex PCR reads, holding one entry per CDR3 protein. The sample holds over 350,000 distinct CDR3 sequences, around 15% seen once. This clonotype was counted many times. Its target is not known. Ophthalmopathy patients had Clinical Activity Score at least 3, NOSPECS grade at least 4, duration under 3 months. PBMCs were derived from under 13 ml fresh peripheral blood. Study observations and caveats: In the analysis, a 13 V-J model separated ophthalmopathy from stable hyperthyroidism.

Between the trimmed V and J ends, which lost 0 bases and 7 bases, there was a span of 13 bases. The CDR3 runs 16 residues. CDR1 is MNHEY and CDR2 is SMNVEV in the germline V gene (reference sequence). V gene TRBV27 combines with J gene TRBJ1-6; maybe TRBD1 (5 bases). Sequenced input: blood. This clonotype was sampled from a man aged 45-60 years with Graves' ophthalmopathy. The CDR3 DNA is TGTGCCAGCAGTTTATCCCAGGGTCGTATCAATTCACCCCTCCACTTT. This gives the protein CASSLSQGRINSPLHF.